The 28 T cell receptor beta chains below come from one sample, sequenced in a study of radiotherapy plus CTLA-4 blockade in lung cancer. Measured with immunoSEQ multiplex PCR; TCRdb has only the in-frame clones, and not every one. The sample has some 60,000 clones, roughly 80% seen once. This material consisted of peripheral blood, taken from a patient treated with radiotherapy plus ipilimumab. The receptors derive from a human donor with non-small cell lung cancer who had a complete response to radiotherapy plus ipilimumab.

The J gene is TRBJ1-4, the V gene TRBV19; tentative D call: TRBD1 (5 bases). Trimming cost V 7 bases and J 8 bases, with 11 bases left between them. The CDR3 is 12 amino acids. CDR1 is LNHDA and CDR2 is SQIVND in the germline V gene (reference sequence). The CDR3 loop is CASKDHREKLFF. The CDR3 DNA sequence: TGTGCCAGTAAGGACCACAGGGAAAAACTGTTTTTT.

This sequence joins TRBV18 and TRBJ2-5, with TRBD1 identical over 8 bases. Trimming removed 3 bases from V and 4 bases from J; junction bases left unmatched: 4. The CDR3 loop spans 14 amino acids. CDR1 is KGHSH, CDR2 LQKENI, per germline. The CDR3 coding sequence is TGTGCCAGCTCACCCACAGGGGGAGGAGAGACCCAGTACTTC. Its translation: CASSPTGGGETQYF.

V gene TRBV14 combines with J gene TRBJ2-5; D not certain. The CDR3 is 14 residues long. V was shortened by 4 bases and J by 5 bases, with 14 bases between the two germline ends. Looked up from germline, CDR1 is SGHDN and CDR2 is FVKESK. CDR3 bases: TGTGCCAGCAGCCCTACTGGTCGGTGGGAGACCCAGTACTTC. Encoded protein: CASSPTGRWETQYF.

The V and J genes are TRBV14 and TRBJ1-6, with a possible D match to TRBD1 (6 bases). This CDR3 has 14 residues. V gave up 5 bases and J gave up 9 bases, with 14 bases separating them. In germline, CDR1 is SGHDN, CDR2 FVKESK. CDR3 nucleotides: TGTGCCAGCAGCATGGGGACAAGGAGTTCACCCCTCCACTTT. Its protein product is CASSMGTRSSPLHF.

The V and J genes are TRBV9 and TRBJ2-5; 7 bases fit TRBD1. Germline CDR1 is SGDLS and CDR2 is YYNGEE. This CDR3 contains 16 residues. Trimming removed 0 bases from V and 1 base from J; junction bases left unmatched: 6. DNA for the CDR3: TGTGCCAGCAGCGTAGCCCCACAGGGGACCCAAGAGACCCAGTACTTC. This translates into CASSVAPQGTQETQYF. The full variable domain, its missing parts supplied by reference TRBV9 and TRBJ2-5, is DSGVTQTPKHLITATGQRVTLRCSPRSGDLSVYWYQQSLDQGLQFLIQYYNGEERAKGNILERFSAQQFPDLHSELNLSSLELGDSALYFCASSVAPQGTQETQYFGPGTRLLVL.

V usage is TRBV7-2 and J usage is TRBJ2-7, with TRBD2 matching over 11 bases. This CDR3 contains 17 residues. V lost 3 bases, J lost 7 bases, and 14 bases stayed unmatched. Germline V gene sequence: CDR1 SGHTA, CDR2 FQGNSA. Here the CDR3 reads CASSFQPLSLAGEEQYF. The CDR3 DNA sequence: TGTGCCAGCAGCTTCCAGCCCCTATCACTAGCGGGGGAAGAGCAGTACTTC.

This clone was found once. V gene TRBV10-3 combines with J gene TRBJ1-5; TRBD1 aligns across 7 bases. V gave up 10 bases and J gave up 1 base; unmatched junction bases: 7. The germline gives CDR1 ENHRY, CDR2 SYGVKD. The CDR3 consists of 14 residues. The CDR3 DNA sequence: TGTGCCACCACAGGGGAATCGAGCAATCAGCCCCAGCATTTT. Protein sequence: CATTGESSNQPQHF.

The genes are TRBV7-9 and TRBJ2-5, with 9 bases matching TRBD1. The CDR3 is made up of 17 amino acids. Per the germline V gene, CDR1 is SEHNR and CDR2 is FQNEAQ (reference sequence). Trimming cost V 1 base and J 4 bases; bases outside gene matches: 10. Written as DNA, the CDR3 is TGTGCCAGCAGCTTAGGATTGGGACAGGGCACCCCAGAGACCCAGTACTTC. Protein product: CASSLGLGQGTPETQYF.

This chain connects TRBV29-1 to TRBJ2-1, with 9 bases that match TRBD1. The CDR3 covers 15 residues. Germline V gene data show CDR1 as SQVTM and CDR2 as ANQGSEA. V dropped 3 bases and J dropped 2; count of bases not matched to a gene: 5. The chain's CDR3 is CSVDGTGKTYNEQFF. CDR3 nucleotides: TGCAGCGTTGACGGGACAGGGAAAACCTACAATGAGCAGTTCTTC.

CDR3 nucleotide sequence: TGTGCCAGCGCCACGGACAGGGGAAGTGAAGCTTTCTTT. It translates to CASATDRGSEAFF. The chain recombines TRBV6-5 with TRBJ1-1; 9 positions match TRBD1. Germline V gene data show CDR1 as MNHEY and CDR2 as SVGAGI. Losses at the gene ends were 8 bases for V and 7 bases for J; bases not matched to a gene: 8. The CDR3 loop spans 13 amino acids.

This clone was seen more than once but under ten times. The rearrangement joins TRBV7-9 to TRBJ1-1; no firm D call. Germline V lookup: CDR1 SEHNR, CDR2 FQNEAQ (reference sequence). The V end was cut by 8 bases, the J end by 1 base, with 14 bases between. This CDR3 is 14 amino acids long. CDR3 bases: TGTGCCAGCGAACTTTATTCGGGGAACACTGAAGCTTTCTTT. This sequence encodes CASELYSGNTEAFF.

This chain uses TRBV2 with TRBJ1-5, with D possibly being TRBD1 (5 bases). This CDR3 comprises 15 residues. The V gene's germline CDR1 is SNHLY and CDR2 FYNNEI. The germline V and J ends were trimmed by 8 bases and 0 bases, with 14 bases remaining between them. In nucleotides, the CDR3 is TGTGCCAGCTTAAGGGGCACGAATAGCAATCAGCCCCAGCATTTT. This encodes CASLRGTNSNQPQHF.

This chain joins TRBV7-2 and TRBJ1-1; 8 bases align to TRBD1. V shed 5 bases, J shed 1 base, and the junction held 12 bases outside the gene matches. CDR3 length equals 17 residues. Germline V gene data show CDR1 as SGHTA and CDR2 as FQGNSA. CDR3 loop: CASSPSVTGVSNTEAFF. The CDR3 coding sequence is TGTGCCAGCAGCCCTAGTGTGACAGGGGTTTCGAACACTGAAGCTTTCTTT.

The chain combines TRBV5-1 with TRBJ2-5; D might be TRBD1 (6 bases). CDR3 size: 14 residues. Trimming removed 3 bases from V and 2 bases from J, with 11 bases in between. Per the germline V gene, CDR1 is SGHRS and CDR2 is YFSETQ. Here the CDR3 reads CASSSRQAQETQYF. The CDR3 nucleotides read TGCGCCAGCAGCTCCCGACAGGCACAAGAGACCCAGTACTTC.

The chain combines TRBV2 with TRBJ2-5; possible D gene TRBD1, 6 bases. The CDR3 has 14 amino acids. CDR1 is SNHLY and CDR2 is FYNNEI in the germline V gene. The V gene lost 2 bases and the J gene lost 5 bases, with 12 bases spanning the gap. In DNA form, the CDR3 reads TGTGCCAGCAGTGAAACAGGGATGGGGGAGACCCAGTACTTC. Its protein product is CASSETGMGETQYF.

This chain's CDR3 is CAISEITRGPNTDTQYF. The CDR3 DNA reads TGTGCCATCAGTGAGATCACCAGGGGGCCCAACACAGATACGCAGTATTTT. The V call is TRBV10-3, the J call TRBJ2-3; TRBD1 matches 8 bases. Germline CDR1 and CDR2: ENHRY and SYGVKD. The CDR3 totals 17 residues. Trimming removed 2 bases from V and 2 bases from J; junction bases left unmatched: 9.

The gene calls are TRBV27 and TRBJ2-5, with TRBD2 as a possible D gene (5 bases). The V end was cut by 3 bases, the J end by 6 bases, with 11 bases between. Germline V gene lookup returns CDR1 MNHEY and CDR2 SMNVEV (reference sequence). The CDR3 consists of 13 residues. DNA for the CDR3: TGTGCCAGCAGTTTTATCGGGGTAAAGACCCAGTACTTC. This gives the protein CASSFIGVKTQYF.

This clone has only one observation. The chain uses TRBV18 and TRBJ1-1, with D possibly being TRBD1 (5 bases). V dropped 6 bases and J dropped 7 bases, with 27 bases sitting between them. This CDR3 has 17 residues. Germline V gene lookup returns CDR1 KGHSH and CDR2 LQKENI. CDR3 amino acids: CASSTVRQRSSRSEAFF. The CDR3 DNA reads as TGTGCCAGCTCGACCGTTAGACAGCGCTCATCTCGCAGTGAAGCTTTCTTT.

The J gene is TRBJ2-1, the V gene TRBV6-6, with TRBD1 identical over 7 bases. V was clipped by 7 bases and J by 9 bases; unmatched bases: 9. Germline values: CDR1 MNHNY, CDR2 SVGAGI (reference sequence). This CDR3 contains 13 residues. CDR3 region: CASIQMTGSEQFF. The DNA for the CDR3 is TGTGCCAGCATCCAGATGACAGGGAGTGAGCAGTTCTTC.

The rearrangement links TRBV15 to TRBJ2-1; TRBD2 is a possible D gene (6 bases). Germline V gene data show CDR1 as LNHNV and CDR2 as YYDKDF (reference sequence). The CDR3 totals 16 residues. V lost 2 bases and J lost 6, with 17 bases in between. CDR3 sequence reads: CATSRPRLDYGNEQFF. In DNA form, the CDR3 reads TGTGCCACCAGCAGACCTAGACTGGACTATGGCAATGAGCAGTTCTTC. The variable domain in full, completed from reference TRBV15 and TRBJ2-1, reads DAMVIQNPRYQVTQFGKPVTLSCSQTLNHNVMYWYQQKSSQAPKLLFHYYDKDFNNEADTPDNFQSRRPNTSFCFLDIRSPGLGDTAMYLCATSRPRLDYGNEQFFGPGTRLTVL.

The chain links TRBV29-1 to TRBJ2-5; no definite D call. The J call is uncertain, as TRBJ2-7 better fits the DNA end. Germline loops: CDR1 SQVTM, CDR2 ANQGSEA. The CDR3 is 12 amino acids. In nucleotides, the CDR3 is TGCAGCGTTGAAGGGCAGTACTACGAGCAGTACTTC. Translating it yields CSVEGQYYEQYF.

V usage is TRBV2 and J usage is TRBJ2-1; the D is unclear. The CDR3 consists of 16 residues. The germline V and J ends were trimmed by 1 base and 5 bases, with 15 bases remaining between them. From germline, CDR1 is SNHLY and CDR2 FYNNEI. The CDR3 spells CASSEGATVLHNEQFF. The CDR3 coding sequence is TGTGCCAGCAGTGAAGGGGCTACCGTCCTACACAATGAGCAGTTCTTC.

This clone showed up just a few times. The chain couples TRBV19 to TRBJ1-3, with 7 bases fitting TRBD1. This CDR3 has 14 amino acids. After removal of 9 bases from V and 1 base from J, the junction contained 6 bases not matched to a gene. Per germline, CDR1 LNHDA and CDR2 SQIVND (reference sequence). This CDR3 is CASTRGQSGNTIYF. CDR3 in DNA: TGTGCCAGCACTAGGGGACAGTCTGGAAACACCATATATTTT.

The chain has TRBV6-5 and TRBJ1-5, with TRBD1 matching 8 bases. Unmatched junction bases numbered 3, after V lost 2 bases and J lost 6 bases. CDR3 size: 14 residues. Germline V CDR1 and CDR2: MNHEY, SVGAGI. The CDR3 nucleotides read TGTGCCAGCAGTTACGACAGGGGTGGTCAGCCCCAGCATTTT. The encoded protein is CASSYDRGGQPQHF.

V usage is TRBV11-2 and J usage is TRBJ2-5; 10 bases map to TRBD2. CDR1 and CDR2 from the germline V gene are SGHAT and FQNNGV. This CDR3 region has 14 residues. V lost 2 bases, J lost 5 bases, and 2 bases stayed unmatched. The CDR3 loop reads CASSLLAGVETQYF. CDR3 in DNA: TGTGCCAGCAGCTTACTAGCGGGAGTGGAGACCCAGTACTTC.

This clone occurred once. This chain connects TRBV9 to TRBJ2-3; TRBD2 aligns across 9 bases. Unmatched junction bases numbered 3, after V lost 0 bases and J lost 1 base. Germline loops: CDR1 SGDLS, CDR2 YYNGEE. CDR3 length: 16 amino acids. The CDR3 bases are TGTGCCAGCAGCGTAGAAGCGGGAGGACGCACAGATACGCAGTATTTT. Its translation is CASSVEAGGRTDTQYF.

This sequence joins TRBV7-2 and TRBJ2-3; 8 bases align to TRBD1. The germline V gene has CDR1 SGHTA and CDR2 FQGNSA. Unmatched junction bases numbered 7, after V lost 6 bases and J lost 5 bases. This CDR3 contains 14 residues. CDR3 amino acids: CASRQGTGRDTQYF. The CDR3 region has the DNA TGTGCCAGCAGACAGGGGACAGGACGAGATACGCAGTATTTT.

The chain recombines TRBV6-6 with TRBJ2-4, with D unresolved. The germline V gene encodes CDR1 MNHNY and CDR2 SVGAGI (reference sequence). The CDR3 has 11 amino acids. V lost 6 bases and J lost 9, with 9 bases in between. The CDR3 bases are TGTGCCAGCAGAGAGAGGAGCATTCAGTACTTC. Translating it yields CASRERSIQYF.